A single T cell receptor beta chain is shown here with its context. Its antigen remains unknown. Researchers ran the PCR with 60 Vbeta and 13 Jbeta primers. Clones were read by immunoSEQ multiplex PCR, and TCRdb kept only the in-frame ones, dropping some. Here the sample spans about 100,000 clones, about 75% being singletons. The sample originates from a study of cytomegalovirus exposure and HLA in healthy donors. Study-wide background: Genetic ancestry analysis placed over 65% of the roughly 400 donors that were genotyped in the Caucasian-associated cluster. Overall study results and limits: Some V segments could not be told apart, so they were left out, TRBV6-2 and TRBV6-3 among them. Sequencing artifact likely explains a cluster of highly shared sequence variants.

CDR1 and CDR2 (germline): MDHEN, SYDVKM. Losses at the gene ends were 4 bases for V and 16 bases for J; bases not matched to a gene: 9. The CDR3 has 12 residues. The TCR was taken from a man aged 55 to 69 in good health and CMV-seropositive. The source material was PBMCs. This chain uses TRBV28 with TRBJ1-4; 7 bases line up with TRBD1. CDR3 nucleotide sequence: TGTGCCAGCAGTTCAGGACAGGTCGTACCGTTTTTT. Its translation: CASSSGQVVPFF.